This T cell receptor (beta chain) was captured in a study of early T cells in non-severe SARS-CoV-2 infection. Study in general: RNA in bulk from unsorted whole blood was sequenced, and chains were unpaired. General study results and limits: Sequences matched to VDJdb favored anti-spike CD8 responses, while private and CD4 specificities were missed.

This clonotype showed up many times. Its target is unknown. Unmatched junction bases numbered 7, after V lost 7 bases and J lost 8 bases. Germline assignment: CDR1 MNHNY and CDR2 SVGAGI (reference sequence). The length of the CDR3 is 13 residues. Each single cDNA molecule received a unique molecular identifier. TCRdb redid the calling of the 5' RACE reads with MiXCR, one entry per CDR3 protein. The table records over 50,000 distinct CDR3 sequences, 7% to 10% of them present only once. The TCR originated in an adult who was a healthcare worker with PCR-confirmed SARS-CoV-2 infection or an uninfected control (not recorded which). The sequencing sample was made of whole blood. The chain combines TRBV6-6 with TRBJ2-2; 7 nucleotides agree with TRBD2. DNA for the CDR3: TGTGCCAGCACCAGGACTAGTACTGGGGAGCTGTTTTTT. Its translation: CASTRTSTGELFF.